This T cell receptor beta chain was identified during a study of OX40 agonist ivuxolimab in advanced cancers. As for the study in general: Allowance was made for prior anti-PD-1, anti-PD-L1 or anti-CTLA-4 therapy, and roughly 40% had some.

The CDR3 totals 16 residues. V lost 1 base to trimming and J lost 2 bases; unmatched junction nucleotides: 4. The V gene's germline CDR1 is MGHRA and CDR2 YSYEKL. The protocol was immunoSEQ multiplex PCR, while the TCRdb copy is restricted to in-frame clones and leaves out a portion. The profile covers about 46,000 clones, with 75% to 95% appearing a single time and 4.9% taken by the ten largest. The receptor comes from an adult with an advanced solid tumor such as melanoma, head and neck, liver or kidney cancer. Sequencing was performed on CD4+ or CD8+ T cells sorted from blood, taken in a trial of the OX40 agonist ivuxolimab. The gene calls are TRBV4-1 and TRBJ2-1; 8 bases map to TRBD1. The CDR3 DNA is TGCGCCAGCAGCCAAGTGGACAGGGTCCCCTACAATGAGCAGTTCTTC. It is translated as CASSQVDRVPYNEQFF.